The clone carrying this T cell receptor (beta chain) was counted ten times or more. What it binds is unknown. Sample barcodes and UMIs were carried by the TCR alpha and TCR beta cDNA libraries that 5'RACE generated with constant-segment primers. TCRdb reprocessed the 5' RACE reads via MiXCR and lists one record per CDR3 protein. The repertoire consists of just over 200,000 distinct CDR3 sequences, with over 9% occurring once and the leading ten covering roughly 4%. This entry is derived from a study of T-cell memory formation after mild COVID-19. As for the study in general: Largely, the TCR clusters proved donor specific.

Study outcomes and limitations: CD4/CD8 balance characterized clones contracting day 15 to 85, and CD4+ skew characterized later expanders. Still unconfirmed is whether the second-wave clones peaking on day 37 recognized SARS-CoV-2.

In germline, CDR1 is SGDLS, CDR2 YYNGEE. CDR3 size: 15 residues. V was cut by 0 bases and J by 1 base, with 10 bases left in between. The chain recombines TRBV9 with TRBJ2-5; possibly TRBD2 for D (5 bases). What was sequenced was PBMCs or a T cell subset sorted from them (not recorded which). This clonotype was obtained from a man between 18 and 29 years old who had mild COVID-19 (a few samples of this study predate the infection). Cell type and time point are not known. The CDR3 loop reads CASSVASRFQETQYF. The DNA for the CDR3 is TGTGCCAGCAGCGTAGCTAGCCGATTCCAAGAGACCCAGTACTTC. Drawing the rest from reference TRBV9 and TRBJ2-5, the complete variable domain is DSGVTQTPKHLITATGQRVTLRCSPRSGDLSVYWYQQSLDQGLQFLIQYYNGEERAKGNILERFSAQQFPDLHSELNLSSLELGDSALYFCASSVASRFQETQYFGPGTRLLVL.